Listed below are T cell receptor beta chains from one sample, sequenced in a study of blood T cell repertoires in COVID-19. The repertoire was sequenced with immunoSEQ multiplex PCR; TCRdb's copy has only in-frame clones and lacks some. Found here are roughly 290,000 clones, more than 75% of them singletons; the top ten hold about 2.2%. Sequencing input: peripheral blood. These receptors all come from a woman in her 30s who had recovered from COVID-19. The CDR3 runs from the conserved cysteine through the conserved F or W. Each record gives: V gene, J gene, CDR3 protein.

v_gene: TRBV7-9
j_gene: TRBJ2-5
CDR3aa: CASSYSGSVQETQYF

v_gene: TRBV18
j_gene: TRBJ2-7
CDR3aa: CASSSQGITYEQYF

v_gene: TRBV19
j_gene: TRBJ1-5
CDR3aa: CASSRGGRGQPQHF

v_gene: TRBV28
j_gene: TRBJ1-2
CDR3aa: CASSTRTGGSYGYTF

v_gene: TRBV19
j_gene: TRBJ2-7
CDR3aa: CASSIGVDSYEQYF

v_gene: TRBV2
j_gene: TRBJ1-5
CDR3aa: CASSGSGESNQPQHF

v_gene: TRBV5-1
j_gene: TRBJ2-7
CDR3aa: CASSRERGTPGIGYEQYF

v_gene: TRBV19
j_gene: TRBJ1-1
CDR3aa: CASTKRREGEAFF

v_gene: TRBV19
j_gene: TRBJ2-1
CDR3aa: CASSMAPRGNEQFF

v_gene: TRBV2
j_gene: TRBJ2-2
CDR3aa: CASTLRATGGTGELFF

v_gene: TRBV19
j_gene: TRBJ2-2
CDR3aa: CASINRESAGELFF

v_gene: TRBV11-3
j_gene: TRBJ2-3
CDR3aa: CASSPGQPGDTQYF

v_gene: TRBV15
j_gene: TRBJ2-7
CDR3aa: CATSSGGVSYEQYF

v_gene: TRBV6-5
j_gene: TRBJ2-1
CDR3aa: CASTLRQVNEQFF

v_gene: TRBV2
j_gene: TRBJ1-5
CDR3aa: CASSERGNSNQPQHF

v_gene: TRBV5-1
j_gene: TRBJ2-1
CDR3aa: CASRGFEGSYNEQFF

v_gene: TRBV19
j_gene: TRBJ1-2
CDR3aa: CASIAGAYGYTF

v_gene: TRBV18
j_gene: TRBJ1-4
CDR3aa: CASSPENEKLFF

v_gene: TRBV7-2
j_gene: TRBJ2-7
CDR3aa: CASSLSREGLTGGGYEQYF

v_gene: TRBV6-7
j_gene: TRBJ1-4
CDR3aa: CASSYLIRVLHEKLFF

v_gene: TRBV19
j_gene: TRBJ2-1
CDR3aa: CASSPDRGNEQFF

v_gene: TRBV29-1
j_gene: TRBJ2-7
CDR3aa: CSVEEGQSSYEQYF

v_gene: TRBV5-8
j_gene: TRBJ1-4
CDR3aa: CASSRQGANEKLFF

v_gene: TRBV27
j_gene: TRBJ1-2
CDR3aa: CASSSPTGKVGYTF

v_gene: TRBV5-5
j_gene: TRBJ2-1
CDR3aa: CASSHFSGGNNEQFF

v_gene: TRBV21-1
j_gene: TRBJ1-1
CDR3aa: CASSTSPGQGPPTEAFF

v_gene: TRBV6-5
j_gene: TRBJ1-2
CDR3aa: CASGPTGFYGYTF

v_gene: TRBV10-2
j_gene: TRBJ1-2
CDR3aa: CASSYTGKEKEDYGYTF

v_gene: TRBV28
j_gene: TRBJ1-1
CDR3aa: CASSSGAGRVSEAFF

v_gene: TRBV4-1
j_gene: TRBJ1-5
CDR3aa: CASSQRRPECNQPQHF

v_gene: TRBV6-5
j_gene: TRBJ2-7
CDR3aa: CASNNAGTGAYEQYF

v_gene: TRBV5-6
j_gene: TRBJ2-2
CDR3aa: CASSGAGAGTGELFF

v_gene: TRBV11-3
j_gene: TRBJ2-5
CDR3aa: CASSSSWTQGQSETQYF

v_gene: TRBV7-9
j_gene: TRBJ1-5
CDR3aa: CASSLGQGAQGQPQHF

v_gene: TRBV3-1/TRBV3-2
j_gene: TRBJ2-2
CDR3aa: CASSLSAGELFF

v_gene: TRBV7-2
j_gene: TRBJ1-6
CDR3aa: CASSSESSYNSPLHF

v_gene: TRBV28
j_gene: TRBJ1-1
CDR3aa: CASSRQRAAFF

v_gene: TRBV11-2
j_gene: TRBJ2-1
CDR3aa: CASSLQRYNEQFF

v_gene: TRBV19
j_gene: TRBJ2-1
CDR3aa: CASRSSGGAFYEQFF

v_gene: TRBV6-1
j_gene: TRBJ2-7
CDR3aa: CASSEGPGPYEQYF

v_gene: TRBV5-6
j_gene: TRBJ1-2
CDR3aa: CASSSGENGYTF

v_gene: TRBV4-3
j_gene: TRBJ2-7
CDR3aa: CASSQDVSGREPSYEQYF

v_gene: TRBV5-5
j_gene: TRBJ2-7
CDR3aa: CASSTGTGSYEQYF

v_gene: TRBV16
j_gene: TRBJ2-7
CDR3aa: CASSRGGMHYEQYF

v_gene: TRBV6-5
j_gene: TRBJ2-2
CDR3aa: CASSYPGQGPAGELFF

v_gene: TRBV7-9
j_gene: TRBJ2-4
CDR3aa: CASSSLGGDKNIQYF

v_gene: TRBV11-2
j_gene: TRBJ2-3
CDR3aa: CASSFRRGDTDTQYF

v_gene: TRBV15
j_gene: TRBJ1-2
CDR3aa: CATSTDNNYGYTF

v_gene: TRBV7-8
j_gene: TRBJ1-2
CDR3aa: CASSPSGLGYTF